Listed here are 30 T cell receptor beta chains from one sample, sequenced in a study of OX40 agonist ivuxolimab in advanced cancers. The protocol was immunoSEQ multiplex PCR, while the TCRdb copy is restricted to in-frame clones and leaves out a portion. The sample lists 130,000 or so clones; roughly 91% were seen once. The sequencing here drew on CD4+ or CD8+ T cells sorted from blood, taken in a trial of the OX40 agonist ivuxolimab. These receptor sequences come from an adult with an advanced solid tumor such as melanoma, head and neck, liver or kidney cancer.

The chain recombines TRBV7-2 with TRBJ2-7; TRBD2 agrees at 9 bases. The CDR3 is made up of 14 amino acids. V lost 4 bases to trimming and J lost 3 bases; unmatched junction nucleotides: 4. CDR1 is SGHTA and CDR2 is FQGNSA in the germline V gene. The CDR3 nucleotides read TGTGCCAGCAGCTCAGTAGCGGGAGTCTACGAGCAGTACTTC. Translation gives CASSSVAGVYEQYF.

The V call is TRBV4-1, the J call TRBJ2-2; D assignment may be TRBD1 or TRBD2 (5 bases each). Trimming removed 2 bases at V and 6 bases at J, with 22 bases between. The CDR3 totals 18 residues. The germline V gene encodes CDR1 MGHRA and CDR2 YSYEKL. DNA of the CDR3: TGCGCCAGCAGCCAAACCTATATTGGGACGACTAACCCCGGGGAGCTGTTTTTT. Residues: CASSQTYIGTTNPGELFF.

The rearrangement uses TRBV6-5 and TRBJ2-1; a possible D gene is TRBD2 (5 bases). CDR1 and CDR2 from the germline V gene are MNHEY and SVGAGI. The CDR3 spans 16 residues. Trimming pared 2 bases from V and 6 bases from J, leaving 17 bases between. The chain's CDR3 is CASSYGSARPFNEQFF. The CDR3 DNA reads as TGTGCCAGCAGTTACGGGAGCGCCCGGCCCTTCAATGAGCAGTTCTTC.

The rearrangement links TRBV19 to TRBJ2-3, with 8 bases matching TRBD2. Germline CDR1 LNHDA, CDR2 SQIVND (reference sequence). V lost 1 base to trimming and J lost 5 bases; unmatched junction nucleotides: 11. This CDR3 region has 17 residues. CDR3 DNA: TGTGCCAGTAGTATAGCTTCCTGGCGGGAGGTTGGAGATACGCAGTATTTT. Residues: CASSIASWREVGDTQYF.

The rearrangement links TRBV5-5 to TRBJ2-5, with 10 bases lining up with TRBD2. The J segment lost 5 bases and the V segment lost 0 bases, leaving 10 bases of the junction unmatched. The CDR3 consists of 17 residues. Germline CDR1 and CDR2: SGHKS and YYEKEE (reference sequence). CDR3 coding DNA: TGTGCCAGCAGCTTGGTGCTAGCGGGAGTTGGTCGGGAGACCCAGTACTTC. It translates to CASSLVLAGVGRETQYF.

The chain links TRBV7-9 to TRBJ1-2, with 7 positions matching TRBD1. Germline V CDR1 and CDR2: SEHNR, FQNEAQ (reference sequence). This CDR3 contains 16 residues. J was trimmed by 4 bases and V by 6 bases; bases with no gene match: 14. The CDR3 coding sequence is TGTGCCAGCAGTTCGCTACAGGGGACGGTAGGCTATGGCTACACCTTC. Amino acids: CASSSLQGTVGYGYTF.

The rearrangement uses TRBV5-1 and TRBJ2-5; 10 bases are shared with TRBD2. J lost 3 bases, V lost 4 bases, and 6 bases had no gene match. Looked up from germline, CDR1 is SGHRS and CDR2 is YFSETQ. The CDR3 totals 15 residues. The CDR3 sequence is CASSTSGTGEETQYF. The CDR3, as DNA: TGCGCCAGCAGCACTAGCGGGACCGGGGAAGAGACCCAGTACTTC.

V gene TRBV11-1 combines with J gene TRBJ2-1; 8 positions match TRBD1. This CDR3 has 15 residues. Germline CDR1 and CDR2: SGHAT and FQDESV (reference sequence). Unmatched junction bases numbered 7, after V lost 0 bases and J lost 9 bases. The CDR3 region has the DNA TGTGCCAGCAGCTTAGCTCAGGGGGCGTCCGGTGAGCAGTTCTTC. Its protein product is CASSLAQGASGEQFF.

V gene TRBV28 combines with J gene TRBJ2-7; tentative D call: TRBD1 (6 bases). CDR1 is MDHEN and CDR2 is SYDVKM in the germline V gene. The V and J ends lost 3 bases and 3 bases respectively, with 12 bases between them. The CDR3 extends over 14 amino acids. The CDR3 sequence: CASSFPTGGYEQYF. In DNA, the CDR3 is TGTGCCAGCAGTTTCCCGACAGGCGGCTACGAGCAGTACTTC.

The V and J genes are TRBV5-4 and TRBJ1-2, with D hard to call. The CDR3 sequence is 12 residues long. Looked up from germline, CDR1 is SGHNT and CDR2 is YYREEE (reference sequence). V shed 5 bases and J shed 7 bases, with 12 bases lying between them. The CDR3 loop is CASRPGVGGYTF. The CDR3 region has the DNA TGTGCCAGCAGGCCAGGCGTGGGTGGCTACACCTTC.

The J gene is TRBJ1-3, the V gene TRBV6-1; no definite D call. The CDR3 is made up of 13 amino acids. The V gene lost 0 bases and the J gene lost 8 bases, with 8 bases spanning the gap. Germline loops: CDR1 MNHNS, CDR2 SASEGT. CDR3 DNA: TGTGCCAGCAGTGAAGCGCGGGTGGACACCATATATTTT. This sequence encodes CASSEARVDTIYF.

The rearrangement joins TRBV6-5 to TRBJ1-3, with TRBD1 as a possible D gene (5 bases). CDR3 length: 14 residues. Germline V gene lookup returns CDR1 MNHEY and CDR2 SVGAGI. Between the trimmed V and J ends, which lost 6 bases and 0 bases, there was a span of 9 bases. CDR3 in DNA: TGTGCCAGCAGGGACGGGACCTCTGGAAACACCATATATTTT. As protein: CASRDGTSGNTIYF.

CDR3 residues: CASSPPGTETGNTIYF. The DNA for the CDR3 is TGCGCCAGCAGCCCCCCCGGGACGGAAACTGGAAACACCATATATTTT. The chain couples TRBV5-1 to TRBJ1-3, with D possibly TRBD1 on 5 matching bases. The CDR3 has 16 residues. Per germline, CDR1 SGHRS and CDR2 YFSETQ. Deletions cut 4 bases from V and 2 bases from J, with 16 bases between.

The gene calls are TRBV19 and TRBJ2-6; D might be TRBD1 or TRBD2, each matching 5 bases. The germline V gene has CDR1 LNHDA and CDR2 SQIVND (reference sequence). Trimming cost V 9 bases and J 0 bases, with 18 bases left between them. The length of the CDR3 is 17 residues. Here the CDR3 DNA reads TGTGCCAGCCGCCAGAGGGGTAGGAGCTCTGGGGCCAACGTCCTGACTTTC. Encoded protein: CASRQRGRSSGANVLTF.

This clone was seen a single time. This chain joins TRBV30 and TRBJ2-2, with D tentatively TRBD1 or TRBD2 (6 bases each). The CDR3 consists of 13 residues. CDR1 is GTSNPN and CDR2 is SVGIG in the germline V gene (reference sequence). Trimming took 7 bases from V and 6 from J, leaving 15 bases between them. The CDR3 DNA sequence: TGTGCCTTAGCAAGGGGGGCGGCCGGGGAGCTGTTTTTT. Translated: CALARGAAGELFF.

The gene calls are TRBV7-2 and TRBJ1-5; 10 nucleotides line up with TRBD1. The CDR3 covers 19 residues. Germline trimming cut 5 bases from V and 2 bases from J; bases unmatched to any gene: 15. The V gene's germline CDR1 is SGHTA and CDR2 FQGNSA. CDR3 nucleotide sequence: TGTGCCAGCAGCCGAAGATCCGGGACAGGGGCCCTGGGCAATCAGCCCCAGCATTTT. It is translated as CASSRRSGTGALGNQPQHF.

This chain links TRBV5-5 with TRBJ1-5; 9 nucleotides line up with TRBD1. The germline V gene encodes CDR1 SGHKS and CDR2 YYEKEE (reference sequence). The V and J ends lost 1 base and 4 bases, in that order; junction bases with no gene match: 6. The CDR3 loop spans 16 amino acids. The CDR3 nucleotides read TGTGCCAGCAGCTTGTCCACAGGGGGCGCGAATCAGCCCCAGCATTTT. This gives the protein CASSLSTGGANQPQHF.

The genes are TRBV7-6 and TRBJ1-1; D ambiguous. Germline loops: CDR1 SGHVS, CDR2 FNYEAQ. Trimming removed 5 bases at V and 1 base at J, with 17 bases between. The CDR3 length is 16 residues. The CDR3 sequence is CASSPVGGRRNTEAFF. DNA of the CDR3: TGTGCCAGCAGCCCAGTTGGTGGCAGGCGGAACACTGAAGCTTTCTTT. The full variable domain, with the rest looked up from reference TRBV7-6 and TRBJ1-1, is GAGVSQSPRYKVTKRGQDVALRCDPISGHVSLYWYRQALGQGPEFLTYFNYEAQQDKSGLPNDRFSAERPEGSISTLTIQRTEQRDSAMYRCASSPVGGRRNTEAFFGQGTRLTVV.

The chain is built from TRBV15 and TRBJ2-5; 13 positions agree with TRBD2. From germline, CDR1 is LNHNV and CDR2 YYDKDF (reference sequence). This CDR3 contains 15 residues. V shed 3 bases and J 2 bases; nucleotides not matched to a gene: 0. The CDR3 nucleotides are TGTGCCACCAGCAGGGGACTAGCGGGGCAAGAGACCCAGTACTTC. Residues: CATSRGLAGQETQYF.

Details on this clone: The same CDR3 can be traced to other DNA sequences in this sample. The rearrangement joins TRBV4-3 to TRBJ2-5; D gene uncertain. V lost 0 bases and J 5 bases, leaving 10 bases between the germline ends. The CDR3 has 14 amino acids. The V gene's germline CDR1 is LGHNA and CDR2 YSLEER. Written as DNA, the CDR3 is TGCGCCAGCAGCCAAGAACTGGCCAGGGAGACCCAGTACTTC. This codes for CASSQELARETQYF.

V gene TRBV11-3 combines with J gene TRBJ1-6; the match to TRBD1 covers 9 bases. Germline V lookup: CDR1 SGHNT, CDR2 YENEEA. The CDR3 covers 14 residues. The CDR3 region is CAPQGARRGSPLHF. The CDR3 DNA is TGTGCGCCACAGGGGGCGAGAAGGGGATCACCCCTCCACTTT.

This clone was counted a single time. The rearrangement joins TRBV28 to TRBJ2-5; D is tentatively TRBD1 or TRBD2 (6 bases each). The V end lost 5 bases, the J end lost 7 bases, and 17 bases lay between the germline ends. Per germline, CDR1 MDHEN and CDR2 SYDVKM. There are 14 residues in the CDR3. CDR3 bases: TGTGCCAGCAGTATCGGGAGAGTACAGGGGACCCAGTACTTC. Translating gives CASSIGRVQGTQYF.

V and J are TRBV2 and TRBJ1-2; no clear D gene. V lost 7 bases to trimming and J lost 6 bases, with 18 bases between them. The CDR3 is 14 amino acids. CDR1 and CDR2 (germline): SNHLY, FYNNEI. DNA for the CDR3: TGTGCCAGCACCGAATGGAGGGAGGGAGATGGCTACACCTTC. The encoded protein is CASTEWREGDGYTF.

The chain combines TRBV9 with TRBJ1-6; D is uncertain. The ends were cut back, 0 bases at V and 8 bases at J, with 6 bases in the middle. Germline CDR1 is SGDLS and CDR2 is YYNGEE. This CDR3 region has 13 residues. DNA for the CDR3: TGTGCCAGCAGCGTAGCGCGGGATTCACCCCTCCACTTT. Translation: CASSVARDSPLHF.

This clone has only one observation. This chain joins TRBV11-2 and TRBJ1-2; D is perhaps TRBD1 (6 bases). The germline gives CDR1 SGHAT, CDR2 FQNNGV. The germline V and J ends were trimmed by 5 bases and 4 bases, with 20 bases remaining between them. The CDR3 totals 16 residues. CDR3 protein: CASSNLRQAAIYGYTF. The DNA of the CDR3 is TGTGCCAGCAGCAACCTGAGACAGGCAGCAATCTATGGCTACACCTTC.

In DNA form, the CDR3 reads TGTGCCAGCAGTGATTGGGGAAGGAATCAGCCCCAGCATTTT. Translation: CASSDWGRNQPQHF. This chain uses TRBV2 with TRBJ1-5; D is unclear. Per the germline V gene, CDR1 is SNHLY and CDR2 is FYNNEI. The V end was cut by 3 bases, the J end by 4 bases, with 10 bases between. There are 14 residues in the CDR3. Filled out from reference TRBV2 and TRBJ1-5, the complete variable domain reads EPEVTQTPSHQVTQMGQEVILRCVPISNHLYFYWYRQILGQKVEFLVSFYNNEISEKSEIFDDQFSVERPDGSNFTLKIRSTKLEDSAMYFCASSDWGRNQPQHFGDGTRLSIL.

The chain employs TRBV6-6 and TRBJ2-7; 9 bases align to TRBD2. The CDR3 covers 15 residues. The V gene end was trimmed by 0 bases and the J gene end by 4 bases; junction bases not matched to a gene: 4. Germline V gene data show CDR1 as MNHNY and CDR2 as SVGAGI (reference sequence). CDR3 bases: TGTGCCAGCAGTTACTCGAGGCGGGAGGGGTACGAGCAGTACTTC. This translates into CASSYSRREGYEQYF.

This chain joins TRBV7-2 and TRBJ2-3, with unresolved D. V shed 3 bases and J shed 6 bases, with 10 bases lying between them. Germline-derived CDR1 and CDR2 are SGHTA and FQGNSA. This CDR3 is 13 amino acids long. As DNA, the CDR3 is TGTGCCAGCAGCTTGGCCTCAGGCGATACGCAGTATTTT. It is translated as CASSLASGDTQYF.

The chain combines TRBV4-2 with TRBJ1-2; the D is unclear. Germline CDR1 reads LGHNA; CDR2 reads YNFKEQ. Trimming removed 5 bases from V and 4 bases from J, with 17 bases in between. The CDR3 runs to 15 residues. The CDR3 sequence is CASSTRTPGGYGYTF. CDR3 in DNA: TGTGCCAGCAGCACCAGGACCCCAGGCGGCTATGGCTACACCTTC.

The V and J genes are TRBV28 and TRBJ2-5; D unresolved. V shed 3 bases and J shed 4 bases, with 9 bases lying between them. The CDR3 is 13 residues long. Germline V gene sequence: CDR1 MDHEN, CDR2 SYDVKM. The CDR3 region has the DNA TGTGCCAGCAGTTTCCTGAGGAGAGAGACCCAGTACTTC. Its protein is CASSFLRRETQYF. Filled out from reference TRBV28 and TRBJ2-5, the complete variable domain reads DVKVTQSSRYLVKRTGEKVFLECVQDMDHENMFWYRQDPGLGLRLIYFSYDVKMKEKGDIPEGYSVSREKKERFSLILESASTNQTSMYLCASSFLRRETQYFGPGTRLLVL.